These 13 T cell receptor beta chains came from one sample sequenced in a study of Ad26.COV2.S vaccination and SARS-CoV-2 variants. Data came from immunoSEQ multiplex PCR; TCRdb stores just in-frame clones and leaves some out. The profile covers approximately 460,000 clones, with roughly nine tenths appearing a single time and 1.5% to 2% taken by the ten largest. Treatment: some 19 received Ad26.COV2.S at low or high dose, single or two shots; five or six received placebo; per-sample allocation not given. The investigators took samples on day 63 after the first vaccine or placebo injection. The material was peripheral blood, obtained in a trial of Ad26.COV2.S vaccine versus placebo. These receptors were obtained from a person between 18 and 60 years old who received the Ad26.COV2.S COVID-19 vaccine or a placebo.

This rearrangement joins TRBV6-5 to TRBJ2-7, with TRBD1 as a possible D gene (6 bases). This CDR3 comprises 16 residues. The germline gives CDR1 MNHEY, CDR2 SVGAGI. V lost 0 bases to trimming and J lost 2 bases, with 14 bases between them. The CDR3 region is CASSYSALGQTYEQYF. CDR3 nucleotide sequence: TGTGCCAGCAGTTACTCGGCCCTCGGACAGACCTACGAGCAGTACTTC.

V gene TRBV7-9 combines with J gene TRBJ2-5, with 13 bases that match TRBD2. Germline V gene data show CDR1 as SEHNR and CDR2 as FQNEAQ (reference sequence). The CDR3 is 18 residues long. Unmatched junction bases numbered 16, after V lost 10 bases and J lost 2 bases. CDR3 loop: CATLGGLAGVFSQETQYF. The CDR3 DNA follows: TGTGCCACCCTGGGCGGACTAGCGGGAGTTTTTTCTCAAGAGACCCAGTACTTC.

The rearrangement uses TRBV10-3 and TRBJ2-3; 9 nucleotides match TRBD2. Trimming removed 3 bases from V and 8 bases from J; junction bases left unmatched: 12. CDR1 and CDR2 from the germline V gene are ENHRY and SYGVKD. This CDR3 contains 16 residues. The CDR3 DNA reads as TGTGCCATCAGTGACCCCGGGACTAGCTCTGTAGGTACGCAGTATTTT. This encodes CAISDPGTSSVGTQYF.

The CDR3 region is CASSVPGKQPQHF. In DNA form, the CDR3 reads TGTGCCAGCAGTGTCCCAGGGAAACAGCCCCAGCATTTT. The V call is TRBV28, the J call TRBJ1-5, with D perhaps matching TRBD1 (5 bases). The ends were cut back, 5 bases at V and 7 bases at J, with 12 bases in the middle. In germline, CDR1 is MDHEN, CDR2 SYDVKM. The CDR3 consists of 13 residues.

V gene TRBV11-1 combines with J gene TRBJ1-1; D gene uncertain. The CDR3 has 14 residues. V was shortened by 10 bases and J by 3 bases, with 18 bases between the two germline ends. Germline V CDR1 and CDR2: SGHAT, FQDESV (reference sequence). CDR3 bases: TGTGCCACCGCAAGAGGGTCAGGATACACTGAAGCTTTCTTT. It yields the protein CATARGSGYTEAFF.

V and J are TRBV6-5 and TRBJ2-3, with 10 bases fitting TRBD2. Germline CDR1 MNHEY, CDR2 SVGAGI. CDR3 length: 15 residues. The J segment lost 5 bases and the V segment lost 6 bases, leaving 8 bases of the junction unmatched. The CDR3 coding sequence is TGTGCCAGCAGAGGCGCAGCGGGAGGGGAAGATACGCAGTATTTT. It translates to CASRGAAGGEDTQYF.

This chain joins TRBV5-6 and TRBJ2-7, with TRBD2 matching 7 bases. V lost 4 bases to trimming and J lost 0 bases; unmatched junction nucleotides: 7. The germline V gene encodes CDR1 SGHDT and CDR2 YYEEEE. The CDR3 totals 15 residues. Written as DNA, the CDR3 is TGTGCCAGCAGCCGTTTTGCGGGGGACTCCTACGAGCAGTACTTC. Encoded protein: CASSRFAGDSYEQYF.

V usage is TRBV2 and J usage is TRBJ1-1; D is possibly TRBD1 (5 bases). Germline V gene lookup returns CDR1 SNHLY and CDR2 FYNNEI. The CDR3 is made up of 15 amino acids. Trimming shortened V by 2 bases and J by 1 base, and 11 bases separated the two germline ends. CDR3 region: CASSERGATNTEAFF. The CDR3 bases are TGTGCCAGCAGTGAAAGGGGAGCCACGAACACTGAAGCTTTCTTT.

The chain carries TRBV7-9 and TRBJ1-2, with 10 bases that match TRBD1. Germline V gives CDR1 SEHNR, CDR2 FQNEAQ (reference sequence). CDR3 size: 16 residues. Trimming removed 5 bases from V and 0 bases from J; junction bases left unmatched: 6. The CDR3 sequence: CASSRMTGGANYGYTF. In nucleotides, the CDR3 is TGTGCCAGCAGCCGAATGACAGGGGGCGCTAACTATGGCTACACCTTC.

This chain joins TRBV7-8 and TRBJ1-5; possible D gene TRBD1, 5 bases. The CDR3 covers 15 residues. V was clipped by 0 bases and J by 3 bases, with 9 bases between them. Germline values: CDR1 SGHVS, CDR2 FQNEAQ. The CDR3 DNA sequence: TGTGCCAGCAGCTTAGCGGACACTAACAATCAGCCCCAGCATTTT. Its translation: CASSLADTNNQPQHF.

The chain carries TRBV28 and TRBJ1-5, with TRBD1 as a possible D gene (5 bases). Trimming removed 4 bases from V and 0 bases from J, with 13 bases in between. CDR3 length: 16 amino acids. Looked up from germline, CDR1 is MDHEN and CDR2 is SYDVKM. The CDR3 nucleotides are TGTGCCAGCAGTTGGGGGGGAATTGTTAGCAATCAGCCCCAGCATTTT. It codes for CASSWGGIVSNQPQHF. Full variable domain (remainder filled in from reference TRBV28 and TRBJ1-5): DVKVTQSSRYLVKRTGEKVFLECVQDMDHENMFWYRQDPGLGLRLIYFSYDVKMKEKGDIPEGYSVSREKKERFSLILESASTNQTSMYLCASSWGGIVSNQPQHFGDGTRLSIL.

The CDR3 spells CASSFGLASDTQYF. The CDR3 DNA reads as TGTGCCAGCAGTTTTGGACTAGCGTCTGATACGCAGTATTTT. The rearrangement joins TRBV27 to TRBJ2-3; 9 nucleotides match TRBD2. Looked up from germline, CDR1 is MNHEY and CDR2 is SMNVEV (reference sequence). The CDR3 has 14 residues. V lost 3 bases, J lost 6 bases, and 4 bases stayed unmatched.

In its sample, this clone was seen once. This chain links TRBV14 with TRBJ2-1; 9 bases align to TRBD2. The CDR3 sequence is 17 residues long. V lost 0 bases and J lost 9; bases outside the gene matches: 12. Germline V gene lookup returns CDR1 SGHDN and CDR2 FVKESK. The CDR3 loop is CASSQDWSSGTLREQFF. CDR3 nucleotide sequence: TGTGCCAGCAGCCAAGATTGGTCTAGCGGGACTCTTCGTGAGCAGTTCTTC.